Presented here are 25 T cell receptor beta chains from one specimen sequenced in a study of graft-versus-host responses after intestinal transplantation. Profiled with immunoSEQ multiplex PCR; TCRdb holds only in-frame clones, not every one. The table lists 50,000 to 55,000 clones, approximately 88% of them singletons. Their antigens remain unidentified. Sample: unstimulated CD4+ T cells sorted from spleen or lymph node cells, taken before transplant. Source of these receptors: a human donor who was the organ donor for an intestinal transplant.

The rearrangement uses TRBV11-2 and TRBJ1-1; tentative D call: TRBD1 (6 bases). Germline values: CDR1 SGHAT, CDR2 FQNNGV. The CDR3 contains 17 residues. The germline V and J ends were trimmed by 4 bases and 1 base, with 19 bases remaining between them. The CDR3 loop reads CASSSKARGGPNTEAFF. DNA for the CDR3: TGTGCCAGCAGCTCCAAAGCACGAGGGGGACCGAACACTGAAGCTTTCTTT. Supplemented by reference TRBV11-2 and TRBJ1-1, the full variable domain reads EAGVAQSPRYKIIEKRQSVAFWCNPISGHATLYWYQQILGQGPKLLIQFQNNGVVDDSQLPKDRFSAERLKGVDSTLKIQPAKLEDSAVYLCASSSKARGGPNTEAFFGQGTRLTVV.

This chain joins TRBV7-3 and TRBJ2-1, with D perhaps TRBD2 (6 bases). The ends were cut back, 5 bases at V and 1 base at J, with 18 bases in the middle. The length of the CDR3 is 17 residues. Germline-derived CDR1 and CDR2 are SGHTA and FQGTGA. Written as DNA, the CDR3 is TGTGCCAGCAGCCCAGTCGGGCTAGCGACATCCTACAATGAGCAGTTCTTC. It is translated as CASSPVGLATSYNEQFF.

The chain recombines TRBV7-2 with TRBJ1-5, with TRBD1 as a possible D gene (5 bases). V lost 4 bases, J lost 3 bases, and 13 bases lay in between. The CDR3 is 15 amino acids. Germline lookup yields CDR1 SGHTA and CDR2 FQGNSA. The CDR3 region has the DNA TGTGCCAGCAGCTCCGGGACTGCTTTCAATCAGCCCCAGCATTTT. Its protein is CASSSGTAFNQPQHF.

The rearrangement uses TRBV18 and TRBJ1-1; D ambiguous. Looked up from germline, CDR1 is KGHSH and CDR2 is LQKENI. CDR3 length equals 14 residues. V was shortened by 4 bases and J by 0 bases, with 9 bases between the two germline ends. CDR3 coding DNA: TGTGCCAGCTCACGCCAGAACATGAACACTGAAGCTTTCTTT. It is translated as CASSRQNMNTEAFF.

CDR3 in DNA: TGTGCCAGCAGCGCCCTGGCAGGGAGGGATTATGGCTACACCTTC. As protein: CASSALAGRDYGYTF. The chain is built from TRBV28 and TRBJ1-2; weak D call: TRBD1 (5 bases). Between the trimmed V and J ends, which lost 6 bases and 5 bases, there was a span of 19 bases. This CDR3 contains 15 residues. Germline V gives CDR1 MDHEN, CDR2 SYDVKM.

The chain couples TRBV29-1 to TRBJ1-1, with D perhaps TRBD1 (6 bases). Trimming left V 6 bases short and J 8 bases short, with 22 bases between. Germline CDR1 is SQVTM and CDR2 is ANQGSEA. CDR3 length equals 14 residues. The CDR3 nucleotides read TGCAGCGTCAGGACAGCAGAAGAATATACGGAAGCTTTCTTT. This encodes CSVRTAEEYTEAFF.

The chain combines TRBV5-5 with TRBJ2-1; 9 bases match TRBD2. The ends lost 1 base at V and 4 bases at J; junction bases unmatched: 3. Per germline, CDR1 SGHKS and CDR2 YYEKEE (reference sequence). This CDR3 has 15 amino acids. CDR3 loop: CASSLLAGAYNEQFF. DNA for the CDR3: TGTGCCAGCAGCTTGTTAGCGGGAGCTTACAATGAGCAGTTCTTC.

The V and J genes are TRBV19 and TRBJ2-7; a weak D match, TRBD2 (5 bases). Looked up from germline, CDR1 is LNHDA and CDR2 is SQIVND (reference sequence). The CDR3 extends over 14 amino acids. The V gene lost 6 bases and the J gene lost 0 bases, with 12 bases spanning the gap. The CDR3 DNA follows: TGTGCCAGTAGGCCGGGGTCGAGCTCCTACGAGCAGTACTTC. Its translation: CASRPGSSSYEQYF.

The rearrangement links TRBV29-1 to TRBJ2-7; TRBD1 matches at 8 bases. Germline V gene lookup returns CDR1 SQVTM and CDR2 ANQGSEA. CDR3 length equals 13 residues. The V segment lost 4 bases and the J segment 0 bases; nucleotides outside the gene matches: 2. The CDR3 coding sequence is TGCAGCGTTGCCAGGGGGCTCTCCTACGAGCAGTACTTC. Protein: CSVARGLSYEQYF.

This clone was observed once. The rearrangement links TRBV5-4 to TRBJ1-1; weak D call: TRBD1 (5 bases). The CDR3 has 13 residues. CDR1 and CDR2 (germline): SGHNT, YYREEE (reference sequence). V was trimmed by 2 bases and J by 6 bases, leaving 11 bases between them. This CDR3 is CASSFQGRAEAFF. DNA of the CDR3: TGTGCCAGCAGCTTTCAGGGAAGGGCTGAAGCTTTCTTT.

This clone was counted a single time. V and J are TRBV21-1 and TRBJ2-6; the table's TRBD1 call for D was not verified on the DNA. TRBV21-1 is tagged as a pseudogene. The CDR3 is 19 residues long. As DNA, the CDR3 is TGTGCCAGCAGCCACCTAGACAGGCTACTCTGGGGCCATCAGGGCGTCCTGACTTTC. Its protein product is CASSHLDRLLWGHQGVLTF.

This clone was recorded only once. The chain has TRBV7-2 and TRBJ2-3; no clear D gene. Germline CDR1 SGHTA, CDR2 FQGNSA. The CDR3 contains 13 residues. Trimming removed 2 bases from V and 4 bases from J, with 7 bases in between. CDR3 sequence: CASSLFRADTQYF. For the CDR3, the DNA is TGTGCCAGCAGCTTATTTCGGGCAGATACGCAGTATTTT.

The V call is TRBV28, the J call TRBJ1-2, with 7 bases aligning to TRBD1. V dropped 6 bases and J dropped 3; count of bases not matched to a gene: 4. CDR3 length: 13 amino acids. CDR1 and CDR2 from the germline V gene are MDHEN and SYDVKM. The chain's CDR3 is CASSPTGDYGYTF. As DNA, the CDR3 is TGTGCCAGCAGCCCCACAGGGGACTATGGCTACACCTTC.

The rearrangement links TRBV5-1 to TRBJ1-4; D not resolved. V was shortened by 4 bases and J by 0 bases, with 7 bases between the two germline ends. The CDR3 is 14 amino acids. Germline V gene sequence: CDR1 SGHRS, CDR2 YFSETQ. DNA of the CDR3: TGCGCCAGCAGCCGTGACTCAACTAATGAAAAACTGTTTTTT. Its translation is CASSRDSTNEKLFF.

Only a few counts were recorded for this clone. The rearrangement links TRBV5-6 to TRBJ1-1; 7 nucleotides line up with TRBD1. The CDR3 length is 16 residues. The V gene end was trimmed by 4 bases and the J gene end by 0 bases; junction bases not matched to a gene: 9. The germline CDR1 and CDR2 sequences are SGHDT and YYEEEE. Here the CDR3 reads CASSLPRTGMNTEAFF. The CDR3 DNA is TGTGCCAGCAGCCTTCCCCGGACAGGTATGAACACTGAAGCTTTCTTT.

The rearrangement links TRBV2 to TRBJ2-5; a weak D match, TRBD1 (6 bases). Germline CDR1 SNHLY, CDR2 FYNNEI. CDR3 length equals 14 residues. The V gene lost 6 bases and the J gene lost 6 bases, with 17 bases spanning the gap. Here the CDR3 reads CASRAYREKKTQYF. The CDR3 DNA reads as TGTGCCAGCAGAGCTTACAGGGAGAAGAAGACCCAGTACTTC.

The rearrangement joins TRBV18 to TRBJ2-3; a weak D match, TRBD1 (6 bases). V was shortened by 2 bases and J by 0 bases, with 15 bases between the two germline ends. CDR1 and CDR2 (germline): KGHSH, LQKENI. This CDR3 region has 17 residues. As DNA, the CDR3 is TGTGCCAGCTCACCAATATGGGGGCCCACTAGCACAGATACGCAGTATTTT. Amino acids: CASSPIWGPTSTDTQYF.

The CDR3 reads CASSQGQGTSGKLGEQFF. As DNA, the CDR3 is TGTGCCAGCAGCCAGGGACAGGGAACTAGCGGGAAATTAGGTGAGCAGTTCTTC. The chain recombines TRBV5-5 with TRBJ2-1; weak D call: TRBD2 (10 bases). The germline V gene encodes CDR1 SGHKS and CDR2 YYEKEE (reference sequence). The CDR3 is made up of 18 amino acids. Trimming took off 4 bases at V and 9 bases at J, with 29 bases between the two ends.

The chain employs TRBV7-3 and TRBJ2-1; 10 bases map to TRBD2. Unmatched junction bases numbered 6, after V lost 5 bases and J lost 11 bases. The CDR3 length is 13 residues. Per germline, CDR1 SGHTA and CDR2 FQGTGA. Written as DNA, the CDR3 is TGTGCCAGCAGCCCAACAGCGGGAGGGCAGCAGTTCTTC. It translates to CASSPTAGGQQFF. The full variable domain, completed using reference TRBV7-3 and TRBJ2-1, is GAGVSQTPSNKVTEKGKYVELRCDPISGHTALYWYRQSLGQGPEFLIYFQGTGAADDSGLPNDRFFAVRPEGSVSTLKIQRTERGDSAVYLCASSPTAGGQQFFGPGTRLTVL.

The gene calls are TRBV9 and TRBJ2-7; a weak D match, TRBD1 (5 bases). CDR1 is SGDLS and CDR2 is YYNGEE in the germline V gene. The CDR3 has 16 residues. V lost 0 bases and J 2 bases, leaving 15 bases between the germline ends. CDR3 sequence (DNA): TGTGCCAGCAGCGTAGGTACAGGAACACTACCCTACGAGCAGTACTTC. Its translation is CASSVGTGTLPYEQYF.

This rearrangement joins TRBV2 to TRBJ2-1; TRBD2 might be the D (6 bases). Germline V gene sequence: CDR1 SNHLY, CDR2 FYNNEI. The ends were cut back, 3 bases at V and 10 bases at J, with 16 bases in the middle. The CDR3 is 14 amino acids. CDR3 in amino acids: CASSEETRFVEQFF. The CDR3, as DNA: TGTGCCAGCAGTGAGGAGACTAGATTCGTGGAGCAGTTCTTC.

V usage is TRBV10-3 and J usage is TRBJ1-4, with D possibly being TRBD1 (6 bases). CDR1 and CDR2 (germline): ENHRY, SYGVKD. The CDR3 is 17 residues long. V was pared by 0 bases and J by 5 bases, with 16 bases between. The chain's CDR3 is CAISESPARDMNEKLFF. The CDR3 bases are TGTGCCATCAGTGAGTCCCCCGCGAGGGACATGAATGAAAAACTGTTTTTT.

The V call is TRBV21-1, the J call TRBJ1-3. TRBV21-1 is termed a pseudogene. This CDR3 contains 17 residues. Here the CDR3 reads CASSKVDPREVGNTIYF. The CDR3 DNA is TGTGCCAGCAGCAAAGTTGACCCGCGGGAGGTCGGAAACACCATATATTTT.

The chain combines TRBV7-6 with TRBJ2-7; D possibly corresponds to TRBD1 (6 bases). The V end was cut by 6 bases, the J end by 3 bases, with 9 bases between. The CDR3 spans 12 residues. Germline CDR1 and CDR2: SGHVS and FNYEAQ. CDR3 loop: CASSRDIYEQYF. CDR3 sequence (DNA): TGTGCCAGCAGTCGGGACATCTACGAGCAGTACTTC.

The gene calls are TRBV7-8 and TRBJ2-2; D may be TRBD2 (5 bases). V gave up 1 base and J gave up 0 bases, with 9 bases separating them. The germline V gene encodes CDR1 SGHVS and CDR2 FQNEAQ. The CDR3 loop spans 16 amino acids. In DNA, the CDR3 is TGTGCCAGCAGCTTAGTTAGCGCCCCGAACACCGGGGAGCTGTTTTTT. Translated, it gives CASSLVSAPNTGELFF.